This TCR beta chain was profiled in a study of blood T cell repertoires in COVID-19. Libraries were prepared by immunoSEQ multiplex PCR; TCRdb keeps only in-frame clonotypes and omits some of them. The data show roughly 300,000 clones, with about 83% seen just once and around 1.6% held by the top ten. This clone was picked up many times. CDR3 length: 16 amino acids. V lost 4 bases, J lost 3 bases, and 7 bases stayed unmatched. Germline CDR1 MGHRA, CDR2 YSYEKL. The V gene is TRBV4-1, the J gene TRBJ2-7, with 12 nucleotides matching TRBD2. The sequenced material came from peripheral blood. The TCR was taken from a woman aged 50 to 60 with acute or convalescent COVID-19. The CDR3 coding sequence is TGCGCCAGCAGCCGCCAGACTAGCGGGAGCGGCTACGAGCAGTACTTC. It yields the protein CASSRQTSGSGYEQYF.